This T cell receptor (beta chain) comes out of a study of blood T cell repertoires in COVID-19 (TCRdb year 2020). Regarding the study in general: Collaborator samples came from the United States, Italy and Spain and covered acute and convalescent phases of COVID-19. Where available, HLA class I and class II types were taken from metadata supplied by the sample provider and were not determined by assay-based typing. The prospective study material was composed of cDNA or gDNA derived from T cells, B-cell-depleted T cells, or PBMCs. Deeply sampled blood TCRbeta repertoires from subjects exposed to, actively infected with, or recovered from COVID-19 were included in the dataset. The repertoires were released in a freely available public database intended as a resource for research on the immune response to SARS-CoV-2. Samples came from the ongoing ImmuneRACE study (first 160 participants) plus 1,254 subjects from 6 global collaborators. Sample metadata almost always included a de-identified subject ID, COVID-19 status, age in years and sex.

Collaborating institutions collected whole blood in K2EDTA tubes following their own protocols. For TCRbeta analysis, collaborators shipped samples in one of three forms: frozen whole blood, isolated PBMCs, or DNA extracted from either of those sample types. The CDR3, cysteine through phenylalanine, is 15 amino acids long. Just CDR3 DNA is preserved here, 45 bases in frame from base 1. The junction shows trimming of 2 bases on V and 1 base on J, plus 14 bases between the germline ends. Via the germline V gene (reference sequence), CDR1 is GTSNPN and CDR2 SVGIG. General findings and caveats noted by the study authors: The quantity of clinical and demographic metadata differed by source and by participant and was supplied without curation.

Concerning this clone itself: Its target antigen remains unknown. Base qualities are not recorded, but no much larger clone differs from it by a single base.

TCRbeta CDR3 regions were amplified from genomic DNA by means of the immunoSEQ Assay, a bias-controlled multiplex PCR. The authors' analysis ran thus. Nucleated cell counts per sample were estimated from amplification of reference gene primers within the assay. To quantify the absolute abundance of each unique TCRbeta CDR3 rearrangement, sequence reads were collapsed and filtered. For each sample, productive Simpson clonality was calculated as the square root of Simpson's diversity index across productive rearrangements. Entries here come from immuneACCESS through TCRdb and include only in-frame sequences with V and J called. Some clones fail to appear in such tables; in the studies checked, an unresolved V gene covers under half of the shortfall, and the cause of the remainder is unknown. The D gene and trimming were derived from the DNA, and the V and J assignments and clone size from that table. Across this sample there are roughly 190,000 clones, with around 85% seen only once. The ten most abundant clones make up roughly an eighth of the sample.

The V and J segments used are TRBV30 and TRBJ1-1, with no confidently assigned D gene. Input material: peripheral blood. This TCR derives from a woman between 45 and 60 years old with acute or convalescent COVID-19. The sequenced DNA: TGTGCCTGGAGTCTACAAACGGTAGCGAACACTGAAGCTTTCTTT. It translates to CAWSLQTVANTEAFF.